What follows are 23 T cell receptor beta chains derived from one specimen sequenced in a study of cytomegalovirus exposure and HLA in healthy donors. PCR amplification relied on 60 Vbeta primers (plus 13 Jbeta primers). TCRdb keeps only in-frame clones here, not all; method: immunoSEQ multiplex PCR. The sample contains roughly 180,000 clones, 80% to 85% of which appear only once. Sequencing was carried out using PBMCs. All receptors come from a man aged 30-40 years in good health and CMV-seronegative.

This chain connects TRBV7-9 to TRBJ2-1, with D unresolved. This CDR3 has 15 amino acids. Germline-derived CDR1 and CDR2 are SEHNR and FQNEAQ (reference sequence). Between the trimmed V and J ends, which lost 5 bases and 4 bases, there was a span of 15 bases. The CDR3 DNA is TGTGCCAGCAGCATCGCAGGATCCCTGTACAATGAGCAGTTCTTC. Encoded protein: CASSIAGSLYNEQFF.

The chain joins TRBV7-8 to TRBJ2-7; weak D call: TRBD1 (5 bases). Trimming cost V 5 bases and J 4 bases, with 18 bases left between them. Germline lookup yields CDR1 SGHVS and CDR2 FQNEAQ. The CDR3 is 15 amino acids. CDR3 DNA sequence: TGTGCCAGCAGCCCAGGGCCAAACTCCGCTTACGAGCAGTACTTC. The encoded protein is CASSPGPNSAYEQYF.

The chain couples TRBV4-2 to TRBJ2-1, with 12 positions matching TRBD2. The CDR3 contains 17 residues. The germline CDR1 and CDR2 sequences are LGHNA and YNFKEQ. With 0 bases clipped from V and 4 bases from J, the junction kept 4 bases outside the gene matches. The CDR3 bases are TGTGCCAGCAGCCAAGATCGACTAGCGGGGGATTACAATGAGCAGTTCTTC. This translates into CASSQDRLAGDYNEQFF.

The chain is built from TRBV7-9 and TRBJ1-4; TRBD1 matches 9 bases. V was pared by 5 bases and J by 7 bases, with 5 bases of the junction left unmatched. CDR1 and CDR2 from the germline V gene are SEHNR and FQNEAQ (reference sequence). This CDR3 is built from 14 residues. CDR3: CASSRPGQGEKLFF. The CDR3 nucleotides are TGTGCCAGCAGCCGACCGGGACAGGGTGAAAAACTGTTTTTT.

The CDR3 sequence is CAISEFRTGSSYEQYF. In nucleotides, the CDR3 is TGTGCCATCAGTGAGTTTAGGACAGGGAGCTCCTACGAGCAGTACTTC. The rearrangement joins TRBV10-3 to TRBJ2-7, with 8 bases matching TRBD1. The trim removed 1 base at V and 0 bases at J, leaving 5 bases unmatched. Per germline, CDR1 ENHRY and CDR2 SYGVKD. This CDR3 is 16 amino acids long.

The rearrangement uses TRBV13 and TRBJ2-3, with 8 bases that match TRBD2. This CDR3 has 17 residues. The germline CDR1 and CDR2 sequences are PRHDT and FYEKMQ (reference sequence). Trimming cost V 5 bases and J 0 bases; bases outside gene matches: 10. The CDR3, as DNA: TGTGCCAGCAGCCCCGGGGGGGCGGGGGGAAGCACAGATACGCAGTATTTT. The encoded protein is CASSPGGAGGSTDTQYF.

The CDR3 coding sequence is TGTGCCAGCAGTATCAAGCGGGAGGTCTACAATGAGCAGTTCTTC. Residues: CASSIKREVYNEQFF. This rearrangement joins TRBV27 to TRBJ2-1; 9 bases are a match to TRBD2. This CDR3 region has 15 residues. With 5 bases clipped from V and 3 bases from J, the junction kept 5 bases outside the gene matches. Germline CDR1 MNHEY, CDR2 SMNVEV (reference sequence).

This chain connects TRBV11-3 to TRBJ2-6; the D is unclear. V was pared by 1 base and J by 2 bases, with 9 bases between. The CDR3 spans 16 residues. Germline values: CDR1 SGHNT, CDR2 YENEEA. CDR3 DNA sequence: TGTGCCAGCAGCTTAGTTGCGTCTCCTGGGGCCAACGTCCTGACTTTC. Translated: CASSLVASPGANVLTF.

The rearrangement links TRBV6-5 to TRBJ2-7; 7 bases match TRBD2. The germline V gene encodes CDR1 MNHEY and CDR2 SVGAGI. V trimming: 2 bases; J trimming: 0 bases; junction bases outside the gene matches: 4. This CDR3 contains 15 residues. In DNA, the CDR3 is TGTGCCAGCAGTTACCTGGGACTAAGCTCCTACGAGCAGTACTTC. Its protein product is CASSYLGLSSYEQYF.

The CDR3 region is CASSLHAGFGYTF. CDR3 DNA: TGTGCCAGCAGTTTACACGCAGGGTTTGGCTACACCTTC. The chain carries TRBV28 and TRBJ1-2; tentative D call: TRBD1 (5 bases). The germline V and J ends were trimmed by 2 bases and 7 bases, with 11 bases remaining between them. Per the germline V gene, CDR1 is MDHEN and CDR2 is SYDVKM. The CDR3 covers 13 residues.

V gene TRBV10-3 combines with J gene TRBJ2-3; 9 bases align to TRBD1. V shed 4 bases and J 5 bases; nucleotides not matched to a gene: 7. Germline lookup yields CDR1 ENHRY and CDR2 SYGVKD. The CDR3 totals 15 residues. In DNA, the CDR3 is TGTGCCATCAGTGCGAACAGGGGGCAGGTAGATACGCAGTATTTT. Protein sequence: CAISANRGQVDTQYF.

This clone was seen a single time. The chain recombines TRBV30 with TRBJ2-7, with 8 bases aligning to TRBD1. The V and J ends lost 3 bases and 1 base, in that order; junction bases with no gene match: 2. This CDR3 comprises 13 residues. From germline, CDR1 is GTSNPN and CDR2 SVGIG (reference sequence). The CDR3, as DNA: TGTGCCTGGAGGAGACAGGGGTCCTACGAGCAGTACTTC. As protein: CAWRRQGSYEQYF.

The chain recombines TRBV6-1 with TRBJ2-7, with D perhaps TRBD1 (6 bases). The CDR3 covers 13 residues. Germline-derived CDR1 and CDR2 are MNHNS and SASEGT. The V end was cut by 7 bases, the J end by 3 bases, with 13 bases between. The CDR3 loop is CASMHREFYEQYF. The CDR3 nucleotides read TGTGCCAGCATGCACAGGGAGTTCTACGAGCAGTACTTC.

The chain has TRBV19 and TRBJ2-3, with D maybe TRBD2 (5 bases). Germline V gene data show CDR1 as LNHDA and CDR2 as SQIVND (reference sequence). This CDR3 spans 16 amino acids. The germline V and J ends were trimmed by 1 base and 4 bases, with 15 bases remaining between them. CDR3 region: CASSIGFPLASDTQYF. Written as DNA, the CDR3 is TGTGCCAGTAGTATAGGGTTCCCGCTAGCTTCAGATACGCAGTATTTT.

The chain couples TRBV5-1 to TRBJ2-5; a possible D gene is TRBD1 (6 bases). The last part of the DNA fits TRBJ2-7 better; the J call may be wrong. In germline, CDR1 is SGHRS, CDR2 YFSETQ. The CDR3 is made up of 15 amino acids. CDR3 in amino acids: CASSYTSTGSYEQYF. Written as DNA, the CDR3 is TGCGCCAGCAGCTACACCTCCACAGGGTCCTACGAGCAGTACTTC.

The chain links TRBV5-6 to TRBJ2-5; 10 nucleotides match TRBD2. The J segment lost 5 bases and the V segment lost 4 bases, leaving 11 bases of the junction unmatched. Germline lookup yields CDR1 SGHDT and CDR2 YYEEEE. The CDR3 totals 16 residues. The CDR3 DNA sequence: TGTGCCAGCAGCCAAACGATCGGGACTAGCGAGGAGACCCAGTACTTC. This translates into CASSQTIGTSEETQYF.

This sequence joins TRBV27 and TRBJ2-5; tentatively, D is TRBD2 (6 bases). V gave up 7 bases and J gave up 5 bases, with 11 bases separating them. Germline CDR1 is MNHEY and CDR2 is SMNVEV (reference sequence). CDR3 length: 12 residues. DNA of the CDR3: TGTGCCAGCAATTGGCGGGGTGAGACCCAGTACTTC. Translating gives CASNWRGETQYF.

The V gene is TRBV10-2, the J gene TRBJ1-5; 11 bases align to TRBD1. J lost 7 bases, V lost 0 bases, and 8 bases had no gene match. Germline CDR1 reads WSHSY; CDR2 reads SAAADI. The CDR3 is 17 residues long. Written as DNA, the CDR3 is TGCGCCAGCAGTGAGTCTATCGGTGGGACAGGGGGACAGCCCCAGCATTTT. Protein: CASSESIGGTGGQPQHF.

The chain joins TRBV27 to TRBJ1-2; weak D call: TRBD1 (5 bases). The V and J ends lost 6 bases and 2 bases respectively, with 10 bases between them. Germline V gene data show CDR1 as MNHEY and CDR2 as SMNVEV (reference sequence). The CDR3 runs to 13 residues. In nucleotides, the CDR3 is TGTGCCAGCAGGTCGACAGTGAACTATGGCTACACCTTC. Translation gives CASRSTVNYGYTF.

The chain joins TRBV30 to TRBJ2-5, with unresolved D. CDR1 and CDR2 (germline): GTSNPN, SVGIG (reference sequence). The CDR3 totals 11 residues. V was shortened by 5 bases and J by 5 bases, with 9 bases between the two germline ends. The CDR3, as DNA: TGTGCCTGGCGGCCGAGGGAGACCCAGTACTTC. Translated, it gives CAWRPRETQYF.

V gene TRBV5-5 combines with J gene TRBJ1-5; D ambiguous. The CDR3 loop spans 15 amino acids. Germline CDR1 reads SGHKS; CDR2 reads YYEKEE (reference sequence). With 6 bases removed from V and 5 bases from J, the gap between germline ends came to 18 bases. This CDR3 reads CASNLIGSMDQPQHF. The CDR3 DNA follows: TGTGCCAGCAACTTAATAGGGAGTATGGATCAGCCCCAGCATTTT.

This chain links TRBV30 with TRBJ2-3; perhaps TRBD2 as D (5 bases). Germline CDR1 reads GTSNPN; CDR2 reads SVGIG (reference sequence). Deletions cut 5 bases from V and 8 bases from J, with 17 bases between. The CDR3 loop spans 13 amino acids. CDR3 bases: TGTGCCTGGGGGAGAGTCGGGTATGGTACGCAGTATTTT. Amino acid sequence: CAWGRVGYGTQYF.

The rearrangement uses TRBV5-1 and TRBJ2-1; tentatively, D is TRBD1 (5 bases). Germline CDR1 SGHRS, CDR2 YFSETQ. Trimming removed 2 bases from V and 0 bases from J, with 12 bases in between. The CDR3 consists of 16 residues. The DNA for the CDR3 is TGCGCCAGCAGCTTTGAGACAGAATCCTCCTACAATGAGCAGTTCTTC. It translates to CASSFETESSYNEQFF.